This T cell receptor (beta chain) emerged from a study of CD8 T cells in ankylosing spondylitis. General observations from the study: Existing reports had already noted some motif variants in reactive arthritis synovial fluid and blood. Clones that were linked to disease were CD8+ and were relatively rare in peripheral blood. Seemingly distinctive of ankylosing spondylitis blood was a TCR beta motif formed by eight highly homologous variants.

This clonotype occurred a few times. Its antigen is currently unknown. Each CDR3 protein is one row after TCRdb ran MiXCR on the 5' RACE reads. The sample records about 840,000 distinct CDR3 sequences, about 11% being singletons. Trimming pared 0 bases from V and 1 base from J, leaving 10 bases between. Germline CDR1 and CDR2: SGHRS and YFSETQ. The CDR3 covers 15 residues. J is TRBJ1-1 and V is TRBV5-1; D ambiguous. This clonotype was obtained from a male donor with ankylosing spondylitis. Specimen: blood, either unsorted or a sorted T cell fraction (not recorded which). The CDR3 sequence is CASSLVSAKNTEAFF. CDR3 nucleotide sequence: TGCGCCAGCAGCTTGGTGTCCGCTAAGAACACTGAAGCTTTCTTT.